This entry concerns a single TCR beta chain. Antigen unknown. CDR1 SEHNR and CDR2 FQNEAQ come from the germline V gene (reference sequence). This CDR3 comprises 16 residues. V was clipped by 3 bases and J by 0 bases; unmatched bases: 3. This entry is derived from a study of T cell repertoires in cytomegalovirus infection. Looking at the study overall: Indications of both CMV infection and matching HLA type were provided by public TCR beta signatures.

Each CDR3 protein is one row after TCRdb ran MiXCR on the reads. The table has 95,000 to 120,000 distinct CDR3 sequences, around 30% seen once. The source material was CD8+ T cells from cultured PBMCs, sampled from culture after CMV antigen stimulation. This TCR was sampled from a human donor in good health (CMV status not recorded). Some clones in this sample may be carry-over from other donors' samples. The chain carries TRBV7-9 and TRBJ2-1; 9 nucleotides match TRBD2. CDR3 bases: TGTGCCAGCAGCTTTCTAGCGGGGAACTCCTACAATGAGCAGTTCTTC. Its protein is CASSFLAGNSYNEQFF.